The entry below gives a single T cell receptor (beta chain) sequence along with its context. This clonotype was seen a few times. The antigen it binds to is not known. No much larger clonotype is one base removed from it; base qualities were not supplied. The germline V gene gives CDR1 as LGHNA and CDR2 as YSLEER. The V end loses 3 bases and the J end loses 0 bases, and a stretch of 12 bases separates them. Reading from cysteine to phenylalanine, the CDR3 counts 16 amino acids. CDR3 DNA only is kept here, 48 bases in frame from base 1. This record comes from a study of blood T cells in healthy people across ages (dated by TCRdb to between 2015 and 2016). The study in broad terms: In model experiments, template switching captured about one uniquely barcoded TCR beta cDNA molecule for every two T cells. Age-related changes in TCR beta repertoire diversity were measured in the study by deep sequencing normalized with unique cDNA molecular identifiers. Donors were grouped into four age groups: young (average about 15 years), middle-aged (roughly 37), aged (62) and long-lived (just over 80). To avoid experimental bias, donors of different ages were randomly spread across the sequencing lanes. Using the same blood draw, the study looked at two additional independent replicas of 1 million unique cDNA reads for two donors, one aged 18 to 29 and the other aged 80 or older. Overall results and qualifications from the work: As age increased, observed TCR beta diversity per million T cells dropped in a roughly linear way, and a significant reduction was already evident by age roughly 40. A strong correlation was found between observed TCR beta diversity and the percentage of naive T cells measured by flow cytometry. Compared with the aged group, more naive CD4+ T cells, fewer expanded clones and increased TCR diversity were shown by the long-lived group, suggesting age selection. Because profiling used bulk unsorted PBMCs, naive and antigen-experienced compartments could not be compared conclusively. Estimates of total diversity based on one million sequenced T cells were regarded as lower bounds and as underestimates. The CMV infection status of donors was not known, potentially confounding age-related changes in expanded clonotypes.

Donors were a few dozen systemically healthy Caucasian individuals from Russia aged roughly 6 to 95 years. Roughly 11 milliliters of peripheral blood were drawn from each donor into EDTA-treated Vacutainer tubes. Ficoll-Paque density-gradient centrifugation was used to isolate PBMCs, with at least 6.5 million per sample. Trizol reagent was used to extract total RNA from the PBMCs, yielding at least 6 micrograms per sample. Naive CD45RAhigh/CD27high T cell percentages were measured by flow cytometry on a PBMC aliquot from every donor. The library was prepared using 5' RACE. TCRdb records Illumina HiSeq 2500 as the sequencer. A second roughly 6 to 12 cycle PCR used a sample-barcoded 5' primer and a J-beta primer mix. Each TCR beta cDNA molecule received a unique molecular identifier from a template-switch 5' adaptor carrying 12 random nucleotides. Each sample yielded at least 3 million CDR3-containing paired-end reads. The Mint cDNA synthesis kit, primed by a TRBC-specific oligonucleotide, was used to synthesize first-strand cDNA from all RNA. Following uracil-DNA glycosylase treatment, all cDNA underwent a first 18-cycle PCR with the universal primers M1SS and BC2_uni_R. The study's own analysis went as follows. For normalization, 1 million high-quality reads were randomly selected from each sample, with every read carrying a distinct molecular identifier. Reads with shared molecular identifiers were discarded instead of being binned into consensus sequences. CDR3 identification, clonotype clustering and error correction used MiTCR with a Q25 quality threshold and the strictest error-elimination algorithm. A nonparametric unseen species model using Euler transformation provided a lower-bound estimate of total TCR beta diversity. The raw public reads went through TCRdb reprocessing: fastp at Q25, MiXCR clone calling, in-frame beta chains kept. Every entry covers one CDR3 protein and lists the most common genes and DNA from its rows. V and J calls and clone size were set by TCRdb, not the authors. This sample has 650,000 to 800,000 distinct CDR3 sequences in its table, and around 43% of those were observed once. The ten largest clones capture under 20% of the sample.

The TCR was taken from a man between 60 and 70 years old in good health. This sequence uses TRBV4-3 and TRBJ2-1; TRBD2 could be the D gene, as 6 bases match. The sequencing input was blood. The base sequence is TGCGCCAGCAGCCATGGGGACGGGAGCTCCTACAATGAGCAGTTCTTC. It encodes CASSHGDGSSYNEQFF.